This TCR beta chain was found in a study of patients and donors after allogeneic stem cell transplantation. This clonotype was detected a few times. CDR1 and CDR2 from the germline V gene are MGHRA and YSYEKL. The length of the CDR3 is 16 residues. The V segment lost 2 bases and the J segment 8 bases; nucleotides outside the gene matches: 11. Using its own MiXCR run on the RT-PCR reads, TCRdb lists one record per CDR3 protein. This sample has 900,000 to 1,000,000 distinct CDR3 sequences, with about a sixth found just once. The chain is built from TRBV4-1 and TRBJ2-1, with 8 bases that match TRBD2. This receptor was identified in a human donor who was either an allogeneic HSCT recipient or a stem cell or donor lymphocyte infusion donor (not recorded which). It is not recorded whose cells these are; they may come from a transplant donor. Sequencing was carried out using blood, either unsorted or a sorted T cell fraction (not recorded which). CDR3 sequence: CASSQISGGLADEQFF. The CDR3 region has the DNA TGCGCCAGCAGCCAAATAAGCGGGGGCCTCGCCGATGAGCAGTTCTTC.